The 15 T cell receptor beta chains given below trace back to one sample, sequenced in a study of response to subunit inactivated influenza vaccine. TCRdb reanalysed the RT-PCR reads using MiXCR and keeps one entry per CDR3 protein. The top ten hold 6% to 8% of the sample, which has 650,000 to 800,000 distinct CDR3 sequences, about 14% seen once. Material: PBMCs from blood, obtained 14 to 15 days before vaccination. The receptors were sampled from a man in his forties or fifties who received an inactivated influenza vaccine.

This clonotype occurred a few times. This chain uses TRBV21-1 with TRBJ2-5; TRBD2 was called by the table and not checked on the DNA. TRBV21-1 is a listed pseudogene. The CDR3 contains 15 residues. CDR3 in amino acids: CASSQEISGIETQYF. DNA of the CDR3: TGTGCCAGCAGCCAGGAAATTAGCGGGATCGAGACCCAGTACTTC.

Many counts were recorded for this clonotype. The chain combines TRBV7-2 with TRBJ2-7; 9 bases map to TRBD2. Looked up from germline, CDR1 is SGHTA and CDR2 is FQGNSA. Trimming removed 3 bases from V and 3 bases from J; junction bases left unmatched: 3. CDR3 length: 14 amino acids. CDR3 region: CASSLTSGLYEQYF. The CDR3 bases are TGTGCCAGCAGCTTGACTAGCGGACTCTACGAGCAGTACTTC.

CDR3 loop: CASSYYAGGQQPQHF. For the CDR3, the DNA is TGTGCCAGCAGTTACTATGCAGGGGGCCAACAGCCCCAGCATTTT. The V and J genes are TRBV6-5 and TRBJ1-5, with 8 nucleotides matching TRBD1. V was pared by 1 base and J by 7 bases, with 6 bases of the junction left unmatched. This CDR3 spans 15 amino acids. Germline V gene sequence: CDR1 MNHEY, CDR2 SVGAGI.

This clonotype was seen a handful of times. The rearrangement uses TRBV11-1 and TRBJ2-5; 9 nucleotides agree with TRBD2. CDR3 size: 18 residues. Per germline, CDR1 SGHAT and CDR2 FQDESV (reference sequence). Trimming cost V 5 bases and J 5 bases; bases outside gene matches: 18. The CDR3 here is CASSPAVWMREGRETQYF. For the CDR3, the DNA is TGTGCCAGCAGCCCTGCCGTGTGGATGCGGGAGGGCAGGGAGACCCAGTACTTC.

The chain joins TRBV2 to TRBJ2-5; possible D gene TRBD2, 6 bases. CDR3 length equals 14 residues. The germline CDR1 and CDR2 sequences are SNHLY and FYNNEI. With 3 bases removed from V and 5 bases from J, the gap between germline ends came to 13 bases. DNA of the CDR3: TGTGCCAGCAGTGAGATTAGAAGCGGGGAGACCCAGTACTTC. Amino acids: CASSEIRSGETQYF.

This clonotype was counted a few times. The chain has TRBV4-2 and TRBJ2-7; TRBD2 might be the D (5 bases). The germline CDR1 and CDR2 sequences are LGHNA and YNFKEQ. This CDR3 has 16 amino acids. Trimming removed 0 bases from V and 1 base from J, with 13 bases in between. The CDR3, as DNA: TGTGCCAGCAGCCAAGAGGGCGGCGGGCTATCCTACGAGCAGTACTTC. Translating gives CASSQEGGGLSYEQYF.

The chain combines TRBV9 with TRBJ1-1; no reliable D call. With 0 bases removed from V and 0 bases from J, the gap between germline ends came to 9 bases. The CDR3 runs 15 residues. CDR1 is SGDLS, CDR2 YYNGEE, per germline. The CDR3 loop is CASSVVGPMNTEAFF. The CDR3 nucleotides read TGTGCCAGCAGCGTAGTAGGGCCCATGAACACTGAAGCTTTCTTT.

The chain's CDR3 is CAWEGQMNTEAFF. The CDR3 nucleotides are TGTGCCTGGGAGGGACAGATGAACACTGAAGCTTTCTTT. V and J are TRBV30 and TRBJ1-1; 7 nucleotides line up with TRBD1. From germline, CDR1 is GTSNPN and CDR2 SVGIG (reference sequence). This CDR3 contains 13 residues. After removal of 5 bases from V and 0 bases from J, the junction contained 3 bases not matched to a gene.

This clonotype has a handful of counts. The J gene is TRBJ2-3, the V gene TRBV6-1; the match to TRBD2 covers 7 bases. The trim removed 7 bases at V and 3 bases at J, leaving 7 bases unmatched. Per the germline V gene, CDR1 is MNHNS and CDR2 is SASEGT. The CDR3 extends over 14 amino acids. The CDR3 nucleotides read TGTGCCAGCACACTCGGGAGGAGGACAGATACGCAGTATTTT. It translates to CASTLGRRTDTQYF.

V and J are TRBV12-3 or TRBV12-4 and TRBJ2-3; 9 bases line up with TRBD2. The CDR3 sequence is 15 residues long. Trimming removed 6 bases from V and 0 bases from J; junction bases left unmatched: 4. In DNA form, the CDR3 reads TGTGCCAGCAGACTTAGCGGGGGAAGCACAGATACGCAGTATTTT. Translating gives CASRLSGGSTDTQYF.

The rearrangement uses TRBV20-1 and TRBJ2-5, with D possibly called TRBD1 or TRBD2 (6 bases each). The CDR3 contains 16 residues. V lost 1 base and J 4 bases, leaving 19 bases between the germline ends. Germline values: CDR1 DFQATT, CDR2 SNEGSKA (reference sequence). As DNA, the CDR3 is TGCAGTGCTAGAGTGGAAGGAGTATCGGGGGCAGAGACCCAGTACTTC. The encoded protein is CSARVEGVSGAETQYF.

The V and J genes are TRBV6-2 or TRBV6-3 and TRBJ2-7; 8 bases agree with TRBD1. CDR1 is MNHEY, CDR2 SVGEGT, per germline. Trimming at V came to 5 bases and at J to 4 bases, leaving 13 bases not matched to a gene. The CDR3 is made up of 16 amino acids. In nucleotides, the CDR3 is TGTGCCAGCAGTCTACCAATCGGGACAGGAGTATACGAGCAGTACTTC. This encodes CASSLPIGTGVYEQYF.

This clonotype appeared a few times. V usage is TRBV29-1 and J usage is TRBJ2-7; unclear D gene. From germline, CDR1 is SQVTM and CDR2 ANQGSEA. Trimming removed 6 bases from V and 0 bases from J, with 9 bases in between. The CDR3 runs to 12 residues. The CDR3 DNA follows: TGCAGCGTGCAGGTGAGCTCCTACGAGCAGTACTTC. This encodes CSVQVSSYEQYF.

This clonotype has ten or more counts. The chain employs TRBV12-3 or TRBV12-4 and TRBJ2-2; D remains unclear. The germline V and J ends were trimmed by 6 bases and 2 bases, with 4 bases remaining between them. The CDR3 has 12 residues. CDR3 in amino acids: CASRYNTGELFF. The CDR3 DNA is TGTGCCAGCAGGTACAACACCGGGGAGCTGTTTTTT.

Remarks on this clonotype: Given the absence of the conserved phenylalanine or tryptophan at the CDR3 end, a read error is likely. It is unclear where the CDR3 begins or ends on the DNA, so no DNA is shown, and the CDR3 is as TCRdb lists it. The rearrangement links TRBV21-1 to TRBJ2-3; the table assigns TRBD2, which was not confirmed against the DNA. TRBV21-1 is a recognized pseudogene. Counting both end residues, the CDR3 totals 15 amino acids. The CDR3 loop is CASSPKAQHTDTQYS.